This passage covers 10 T cell receptor beta chains from one sample sequenced in a study of CD8 T cells in ankylosing spondylitis. TCRdb ran MiXCR on the 5' RACE reads and lists one entry per CDR3 protein. The repertoire has tens of thousands of distinct CDR3 sequences, approximately 11% of them found once; the top ten carry 1.4%. Sequencing was done on a sample of blood, either unsorted or a sorted T cell fraction (not recorded which). The receptor source for this set is a male donor with ankylosing spondylitis or in good health (not recorded which).

Only a few counts were recorded for this clonotype. The chain carries TRBV19 and TRBJ2-1; 9 bases fit TRBD2. The CDR3 is made up of 16 amino acids. Germline lookup yields CDR1 LNHDA and CDR2 SQIVND (reference sequence). V was clipped by 3 bases and J by 4 bases; unmatched bases: 7. The chain's CDR3 is CASSIEASGAYNEQFF. The DNA for the CDR3 is TGTGCCAGTAGTATTGAGGCTAGCGGGGCTTACAATGAGCAGTTCTTC. Filled out from reference TRBV19 and TRBJ2-1, the complete variable domain reads DGGITQSPKYLFRKEGQNVTLSCEQNLNHDAMYWYRQDPGQGLRLIYYSQIVNDFQKGDIAEGYSVSREKKESFPLTVTSAQKNPTAFYLCASSIEASGAYNEQFFGPGTRLTVL.

The chain joins TRBV15 to TRBJ1-4, with 7 positions matching TRBD1. CDR1 LNHNV and CDR2 YYDKDF come from the germline V gene (reference sequence). The CDR3 sequence is 14 residues long. The J segment lost 6 bases and the V segment lost 3 bases, leaving 4 bases of the junction unmatched. The CDR3 sequence is CATSRGDSYEKLFF. The CDR3 nucleotides are TGTGCCACCAGCAGGGGGGACAGCTATGAAAAACTGTTTTTT.

This clonotype was detected many times. V is TRBV25-1 and J is TRBJ2-2; no clear D. Trimming left V 4 bases short and J 3 bases short, with 6 bases between. Germline CDR1 MGHDK, CDR2 SYGVNS. The CDR3 consists of 13 residues. The CDR3 sequence is CASSAGYTGELFF. The DNA of the CDR3 is TGTGCCAGCAGTGCTGGATACACCGGGGAGCTGTTTTTT.

This clonotype was detected ten times or more. The chain joins TRBV5-1 to TRBJ2-3; possible D gene TRBD1, 5 bases. From germline, CDR1 is SGHRS and CDR2 YFSETQ. The CDR3 sequence is 14 residues long. The germline V and J ends were trimmed by 7 bases and 5 bases, with 17 bases remaining between them. CDR3 DNA: TGCGCCAGCCGACGCAGGGTTAATGAAGATACGCAGTATTTT. As protein: CASRRRVNEDTQYF.

Many counts were recorded for this clonotype. The chain combines TRBV5-5 with TRBJ2-2; D unresolved. V was clipped by 2 bases and J by 5 bases, with 10 bases between them. Per germline, CDR1 SGHKS and CDR2 YYEKEE (reference sequence). This CDR3 contains 14 residues. CDR3 nucleotides: TGTGCCAGCAGCTTCCGGGCGTCTACCGGGGAGCTGTTTTTT. It yields the protein CASSFRASTGELFF.

This clonotype was found many times. The genes are TRBV5-1 and TRBJ1-5; D possibly corresponds to TRBD1 (6 bases). The ends were cut back, 5 bases at V and 3 bases at J, with 15 bases in the middle. The CDR3 covers 15 residues. The germline gives CDR1 SGHRS, CDR2 YFSETQ. The CDR3 is CASSPTGANNQPQHF. The CDR3 DNA reads as TGCGCCAGCAGTCCAACGGGGGCGAACAATCAGCCCCAGCATTTT.

In its sample, this clonotype was seen many times. The rearrangement joins TRBV25-1 to TRBJ2-2; 8 bases are a match to TRBD1. The CDR3 extends over 17 amino acids. With V trimmed by 1 base and J by 0 bases, 4 bases remained unmatched. The germline V gene has CDR1 MGHDK and CDR2 SYGVNS. The CDR3, as DNA: TGTGCCAGCAGTGAATTCGGGACAGGCGCGAACACCGGGGAGCTGTTTTTT. It codes for CASSEFGTGANTGELFF.

The table lists this clonotype with many counts. This chain uses TRBV9 with TRBJ1-1; 7 nucleotides agree with TRBD1. The trim removed 2 bases at V and 1 base at J, leaving 2 bases unmatched. The germline CDR1 and CDR2 sequences are SGDLS and YYNGEE. This CDR3 has 14 amino acids. CDR3 sequence reads: CASSVRGGNTEAFF. The DNA for the CDR3 is TGTGCCAGCAGCGTCAGGGGGGGGAACACTGAAGCTTTCTTT.

This clonotype was recorded at least ten times. The chain combines TRBV5-1 with TRBJ2-3; 8 bases align to TRBD1. The CDR3 loop spans 15 amino acids. The V segment lost 0 bases and the J segment 4 bases; nucleotides outside the gene matches: 4. From germline, CDR1 is SGHRS and CDR2 YFSETQ. CDR3 nucleotide sequence: TGCGCCAGCAGCTTGGACCGGGGACAGGCAGATACGCAGTATTTT. Protein: CASSLDRGQADTQYF.

This clonotype has a count of ten or more. This rearrangement joins TRBV24-1 to TRBJ1-5; D is possibly TRBD1 (5 bases). Between the trimmed V and J ends, which lost 3 bases and 7 bases, there was a span of 12 bases. The CDR3 has 14 amino acids. Germline V gene sequence: CDR1 KGHDR, CDR2 SFDVKD. The CDR3 sequence is CATSDASSGQPQHF. As DNA, the CDR3 is TGTGCCACCAGTGATGCCTCCTCAGGGCAGCCCCAGCATTTT.